One and the same sample provided the 19 T cell receptor beta chains below, sequenced in a study of cytomegalovirus exposure and HLA in healthy donors. Primers for the PCR totalled 60 Vbeta and 13 Jbeta. Measured with immunoSEQ multiplex PCR; TCRdb has only the in-frame clones, and not every one. Among around 85,000 clones listed, around 80% were seen once. Sequencing input: PBMCs. Receptors were obtained from a male donor in good health and CMV-seronegative.

The V call is TRBV9, the J call TRBJ2-4; TRBD1 agrees at 10 bases. Per the germline V gene, CDR1 is SGDLS and CDR2 is YYNGEE. After removal of 2 bases from V and 5 bases from J, the junction contained 7 bases not matched to a gene. The CDR3 contains 16 residues. The CDR3 loop reads CASSVHRDRGENIQYF. As DNA, the CDR3 is TGTGCCAGCAGCGTGCACCGGGACAGGGGCGAAAACATTCAGTACTTC.

The chain recombines TRBV27 with TRBJ2-3, with D tentatively TRBD2 (6 bases). The V end was cut by 2 bases, the J end by 5 bases, with 11 bases between. This CDR3 spans 14 amino acids. The germline V gene encodes CDR1 MNHEY and CDR2 SMNVEV (reference sequence). The CDR3 reads CASSLTGREDTQYF. The CDR3 nucleotides are TGTGCCAGCAGTTTAACCGGGAGAGAAGATACGCAGTATTTT.

V usage is TRBV7-9 and J usage is TRBJ2-7, with D unclear. This CDR3 is built from 14 residues. V shed 2 bases and J shed 6 bases, with 14 bases lying between them. Per germline, CDR1 SEHNR and CDR2 FQNEAQ (reference sequence). The CDR3 nucleotides read TGTGCCAGCAGCTTAAGTGTAGTTGGGCGCGAGCAGTACTTC. As protein: CASSLSVVGREQYF. The variable domain in full, with the rest retrieved from reference TRBV7-9 and TRBJ2-7, is DTGVSQNPRHKITKRGQNVTFRCDPISEHNRLYWYRQTLGQGPEFLTYFQNEAQLEKSRLLSDRFSAERPKGSFSTLEIQRTEQGDSAMYLCASSLSVVGREQYFGPGTRLTVT.

This chain connects TRBV30 to TRBJ2-2; possibly TRBD1 for D (5 bases). The CDR3 consists of 15 residues. Trimming shortened V by 1 base and J by 2 bases, and 11 bases separated the two germline ends. Germline CDR1 is GTSNPN and CDR2 is SVGIG (reference sequence). For the CDR3, the DNA is TGTGCCTGGAGTGCAGGGCCTCTTAACACCGGGGAGCTGTTTTTT. Translating gives CAWSAGPLNTGELFF.

This chain joins TRBV7-9 and TRBJ1-2, with TRBD1 matching 9 bases. The trim removed 5 bases at V and 0 bases at J, leaving 7 bases unmatched. This CDR3 has 16 amino acids. The germline V gene has CDR1 SEHNR and CDR2 FQNEAQ (reference sequence). The CDR3 coding sequence is TGTGCCAGCAGCAATACAGGGGGCTTGGCTAACTATGGCTACACCTTC. It specifies CASSNTGGLANYGYTF.

The chain recombines TRBV5-4 with TRBJ1-6; TRBD1 matches at 8 bases. This CDR3 contains 15 residues. Germline V gene data show CDR1 as SGHNT and CDR2 as YYREEE (reference sequence). The trim removed 9 bases at V and 7 bases at J, leaving 12 bases unmatched. For the CDR3, the DNA is TGTGCCACCCGACTGGACAGGGCCAACAATTCACCCCTCCACTTT. This gives the protein CATRLDRANNSPLHF.

The V gene is TRBV6-5, the J gene TRBJ2-6; D is uncertain. This CDR3 comprises 16 residues. Trimming cost V 0 bases and J 2 bases, with 8 bases left between them. Germline V lookup: CDR1 MNHEY, CDR2 SVGAGI. CDR3 nucleotides: TGTGCCAGCAGTTACTCGAGGAGCCCTGGGGCCAACGTCCTGACTTTC. Residues: CASSYSRSPGANVLTF.

CDR3 sequence (DNA): TGTGCCAGCAGGGAGATTCTAGCGGGAGATGGCGAGCAGTACTTC. Translating it yields CASREILAGDGEQYF. The genes are TRBV6-1 and TRBJ2-7; 10 nucleotides align to TRBD2. Trimming cost V 6 bases and J 6 bases; bases outside gene matches: 11. From germline, CDR1 is MNHNS and CDR2 SASEGT. The CDR3 is 15 residues long.

This clone was counted a single time. The chain combines TRBV7-3 with TRBJ2-5; 9 nucleotides align to TRBD1. Judging by the DNA end, TRBJ2-7 fits better; the J call may be wrong. Germline V lookup: CDR1 SGHTA, CDR2 FQGTGA. CDR3 length: 14 amino acids. The CDR3 region has the DNA TGTGCCAGCAGCGTGGGACAGGGTCCCTACGAGCAGTACTTC. Protein sequence: CASSVGQGPYEQYF.

This clone was seen just once. The genes are TRBV18 and TRBJ2-2, with a weak D call TRBD1 (6 bases). The CDR3 is made up of 16 amino acids. The germline V gene encodes CDR1 KGHSH and CDR2 LQKENI. Trimming took off 1 base at V and 5 bases at J, with 14 bases between the two ends. This CDR3 reads CASSPQSQGQTGELFF. In DNA form, the CDR3 reads TGTGCCAGCTCACCACAGTCACAGGGCCAGACCGGGGAGCTGTTTTTT.

The table lists this clone with a count of one. The chain links TRBV14 to TRBJ2-2; the match to TRBD2 covers 8 bases. Germline V CDR1 and CDR2: SGHDN, FVKESK. This CDR3 is built from 19 residues. Trimming removed 0 bases from V and 1 base from J; junction bases left unmatched: 10. CDR3 bases: TGTGCCAGCAGCCAAGATCTCCGGCGCAGCGGGGGGAACACCGGGGAGCTGTTTTTT. Protein product: CASSQDLRRSGGNTGELFF.

This clone was picked up one time. This chain joins TRBV7-2 and TRBJ2-1, with D unclear. Trimming shortened V by 6 bases and J by 2 bases, and 8 bases separated the two germline ends. Germline CDR1 SGHTA, CDR2 FQGNSA. The CDR3 consists of 13 residues. CDR3: CASRTRPYNEQFF. In nucleotides, the CDR3 is TGTGCCAGCAGGACTCGCCCCTACAATGAGCAGTTCTTC.

J is TRBJ2-7 and V is TRBV5-1, with TRBD1 as a possible D gene (5 bases). V was cut by 4 bases and J by 6 bases, with 14 bases left in between. The CDR3 covers 13 residues. The germline gives CDR1 SGHRS, CDR2 YFSETQ. Written as DNA, the CDR3 is TGCGCCAGCAGCCCGCAGGGATCTGGCGAGCAGTACTTC. Residues: CASSPQGSGEQYF.

This clone appeared a few times. The chain uses TRBV2 and TRBJ2-1; 11 bases agree with TRBD1. Germline trimming cut 8 bases from V and 6 bases from J; bases unmatched to any gene: 9. CDR1 and CDR2 (germline): SNHLY, FYNNEI. The CDR3 is made up of 15 amino acids. DNA of the CDR3: TGTGCCAGCCTTCTCCGGGACAGGGGGGGCAATGAGCAGTTCTTC. As protein: CASLLRDRGGNEQFF.

The V call is TRBV5-1, the J call TRBJ2-3; a weak D match, TRBD2 (5 bases). The CDR3 is made up of 14 amino acids. Germline V gene data show CDR1 as SGHRS and CDR2 as YFSETQ. V was clipped by 5 bases and J by 2 bases, with 12 bases between them. The CDR3 loop is CASSRRTATDTQYF. CDR3 coding DNA: TGCGCCAGCAGTCGGAGGACGGCCACAGATACGCAGTATTTT.

Here the CDR3 reads CASSLEWLVPGTEAFF. The DNA for the CDR3 is TGCGCCAGCAGCTTGGAGTGGTTGGTTCCGGGCACTGAAGCTTTCTTT. The chain uses TRBV5-1 and TRBJ1-1, with D hard to call. Germline V CDR1 and CDR2: SGHRS, YFSETQ. The CDR3 runs 16 residues. Trimming pared 0 bases from V and 4 bases from J, leaving 16 bases between.

This chain joins TRBV4-3 and TRBJ2-5; D gene unclear. Germline V lookup: CDR1 LGHNA, CDR2 YSLEER. The V gene lost 0 bases and the J gene lost 0 bases, with 5 bases spanning the gap. CDR3 length equals 14 residues. CDR3 sequence reads: CASSQDTNQETQYF. The CDR3 DNA is TGCGCCAGCAGCCAAGATACTAACCAAGAGACCCAGTACTTC.

The chain is built from TRBV15 and TRBJ2-3; the match to TRBD2 covers 10 bases. V shed 5 bases, J shed 3 bases, and the junction held 11 bases outside the gene matches. Looked up from germline, CDR1 is LNHNV and CDR2 is YYDKDF (reference sequence). This CDR3 has 17 residues. The CDR3 spells CATSRGRAGGPTDTQYF. For the CDR3, the DNA is TGTGCCACCAGCCGTGGAAGAGCGGGGGGGCCAACAGATACGCAGTATTTT.

As for this clone: Distinct nucleotide sequences in the sample also encode this CDR3. J is TRBJ2-3 and V is TRBV28, with no clear D. The V and J ends lost 4 bases and 4 bases respectively, with 9 bases between them. Germline V gives CDR1 MDHEN, CDR2 SYDVKM. The CDR3 contains 13 residues. The CDR3 coding sequence is TGTGCCAGCAGTTCACGGTCCCCAGATACGCAGTATTTT. It codes for CASSSRSPDTQYF. The variable domain in full, with the rest retrieved from reference TRBV28 and TRBJ2-3, is DVKVTQSSRYLVKRTGEKVFLECVQDMDHENMFWYRQDPGLGLRLIYFSYDVKMKEKGDIPEGYSVSREKKERFSLILESASTNQTSMYLCASSSRSPDTQYFGPGTRLTVL.